This T cell receptor (beta chain) appears in the sequencing data of a study of shared clonotypes between healthy human individuals. Study at large: Participating donors consisted of a couple of women and a few men aged 18 to 49. Study conclusions and caveats: Some clonotypes were shared by all four sorted-subset donors, while others were not shared. The non-shared ones had lower generation probabilities than the shared ones.

The length of the CDR3 is 13 residues. Trimming removed 0 bases at V and 11 bases at J, with 13 bases between. Germline V gene sequence: CDR1 MNHEY, CDR2 SVGAGI. Notes on this clone: Its antigen is still unknown.

Healthy HIV-negative adults without recent acute infections or vaccinations served as donors. In the study's own analysis: Junction-only sequences produced by ImmunoSEQ had no quality scores, so filtering differed. The data were produced by immunoSEQ multiplex PCR, yet TCRdb's version contains in-frame clones alone and is incomplete. That table supplies the V and J calls and clone size; D and trimming were determined from the DNA. This table holds 2 million to 2.5 million clones, approximately 95% found once. This receptor was obtained from a man younger than 30 in good health. Some clones in this sample may be carry-over from other donors' samples. The sample was naive CD4+ T cells from PBMCs. Subset defined: CD45RA+ positively selected. This chain connects TRBV6-5 to TRBJ2-5; no clear D gene. In DNA, the CDR3 is TGTGCCAGCAGTTACTCCAAGGGCCAGTCGCAGTACTTC. This encodes CASSYSKGQSQYF.